One T cell receptor (beta chain) is described in this entry. Its antigen is currently unknown. Trimming left V 6 bases short and J 5 bases short, with 25 bases between. Germline assignment: CDR1 LNHDA and CDR2 SQIVND (reference sequence). The CDR3 is 17 residues long. This entry comes from a study of T cell responses to AZD1222 COVID-19 vaccine. The wider study: Pooling covered second doses at about 4 or about 12 weeks.

Findings of the study overall: Among spike-specific TCRs, nearly half reportedly target unmutated variant regions. There were mostly white British donors and more females than males, and clonal diversity was possibly underestimated.

Repertoires were generated with immunoSEQ multiplex PCR, while TCRdb's copy carries only in-frame clones and drops some. The sample records around 120,000 clones, roughly 90% being singletons. V gene TRBV19 combines with J gene TRBJ1-1; no reliable D call. The specimen comprised peripheral blood, sampled on day 0 of AZD1222 vaccination. The clonotype was recovered from an adult in good health. The CDR3 here is CASRRSGLTRKSTEAFF. CDR3 DNA sequence: TGTGCCAGTAGGAGATCGGGCCTAACCCGGAAAAGTACTGAAGCTTTCTTT.